The 31 T cell receptor beta chains in this list originate from one sample, sequenced in a study of blood T cell repertoires in COVID-19. Using immunoSEQ multiplex PCR, the repertoire was profiled, and TCRdb retains in-frame clones only, with some absent. In the table there are about 120,000 clones, around 84% of which are singletons. Material for sequencing was peripheral blood. The receptors shown here come from a man in his forties with acute or convalescent COVID-19.

V is TRBV29-1 and J is TRBJ2-7; no firm D call. In germline, CDR1 is SQVTM, CDR2 ANQGSEA. Trimming cost V 6 bases and J 1 base, with 19 bases left between them. CDR3 length equals 15 residues. The CDR3: CSVETLLGLSYEQYF. CDR3 coding DNA: TGCAGCGTCGAAACCCTGCTCGGTCTTTCCTACGAGCAGTACTTC.

The rearrangement uses TRBV6-5 and TRBJ1-5; a possible D gene is TRBD1 (6 bases). The CDR3 is 15 residues long. The germline gives CDR1 MNHEY, CDR2 SVGAGI. The V end lost 6 bases, the J end lost 9 bases, and 21 bases lay between the germline ends. For the CDR3, the DNA is TGTGCCAGCAGCTACGCAGGGGAGTCGGCGCGGCCCCAGCATTTT. Protein sequence: CASSYAGESARPQHF.

This sequence joins TRBV6-5 and TRBJ1-1, with 7 bases fitting TRBD1. The CDR3 sequence is 15 residues long. V lost 7 bases, J lost 0 bases, and 8 bases stayed unmatched. The germline CDR1 and CDR2 sequences are MNHEY and SVGAGI. CDR3: CASTTEGAVNTEAFF. Here the CDR3 DNA reads TGTGCCAGCACAACGGAGGGGGCAGTGAACACTGAAGCTTTCTTT.

The chain uses TRBV24-1 and TRBJ2-5; 8 bases fit TRBD2. Germline lookup yields CDR1 KGHDR and CDR2 SFDVKD. The trim removed 3 bases at V and 1 base at J, leaving 3 bases unmatched. The CDR3 is made up of 15 amino acids. Here the CDR3 reads CATSDRLAGQETQYF. CDR3 sequence (DNA): TGTGCCACCAGTGATCGTCTAGCGGGCCAAGAGACCCAGTACTTC.

The chain joins TRBV4-3 to TRBJ1-1, with D perhaps matching TRBD1 (6 bases). This CDR3 is 13 amino acids long. V was trimmed by 4 bases and J by 1 base, leaving 7 bases between them. Germline CDR1 and CDR2: LGHNA and YSLEER. The CDR3 reads CASSLGQNTEAFF. For the CDR3, the DNA is TGCGCCAGCAGCCTGGGACAGAACACTGAAGCTTTCTTT.

This chain joins TRBV28 and TRBJ1-1; tentative D call: TRBD1 (5 bases). CDR3 length: 12 amino acids. Germline lookup yields CDR1 MDHEN and CDR2 SYDVKM. Trimming took off 3 bases at V and 6 bases at J, with 8 bases between the two ends. CDR3 DNA: TGTGCCAGCAGTTTCCAGGGCTCTGAAGCTTTCTTT. Translated: CASSFQGSEAFF.

The rearrangement links TRBV9 to TRBJ2-1, with TRBD2 identical over 7 bases. CDR1 SGDLS and CDR2 YYNGEE come from the germline V gene. There are 15 residues in the CDR3. Unmatched junction bases numbered 8, after V lost 0 bases and J lost 8 bases. The CDR3 bases are TGTGCCAGCAGCGTAGTGGGCCGGGGAGGGGATGAGCAGTTCTTC. Translating gives CASSVVGRGGDEQFF.

The V call is TRBV5-1, the J call TRBJ2-7; 8 bases line up with TRBD2. CDR1 and CDR2 from the germline V gene are SGHRS and YFSETQ. V was clipped by 2 bases and J by 3 bases; unmatched bases: 13. CDR3 length: 17 residues. DNA for the CDR3: TGCGCCAGCAGCTTAGCCCCCGGGACTAGTGTATACTACGAGCAGTACTTC. Its protein is CASSLAPGTSVYYEQYF. The whole variable domain, remainder taken from reference TRBV5-1 and TRBJ2-7, is KAGVTQTPRYLIKTRGQQVTLSCSPISGHRSVSWYQQTPGQGLQFLFEYFSETQRNKGNFPGRFSGRQFSNSRSEMNVSTLELGDSALYLCASSLAPGTSVYYEQYFGPGTRLTVT.

The rearrangement links TRBV5-1 to TRBJ2-5, with 7 bases lining up with TRBD1. Germline V CDR1 and CDR2: SGHRS, YFSETQ. Trimming took 3 bases from V and 1 from J; bases not matched to a gene: 0. The CDR3 covers 13 residues. CDR3 DNA sequence: TGCGCCAGCAGCTGGACAGGCCAAGAGACCCAGTACTTC. It translates to CASSWTGQETQYF.

The chain recombines TRBV12-3 or TRBV12-4 with TRBJ1-1; maybe TRBD1 (6 bases). This CDR3 is built from 12 residues. Trimming removed 3 bases from V and 8 bases from J, with 10 bases in between. The CDR3 DNA follows: TGTGCCAGCAGTTTCGGACAGCAGGAAGCTTTCTTT. Its protein is CASSFGQQEAFF.

The chain uses TRBV15 and TRBJ1-1; D unclear. The CDR3 loop spans 12 amino acids. Trimming stripped 1 base from V and 4 bases from J, with 4 bases between. In germline, CDR1 is LNHNV, CDR2 YYDKDF (reference sequence). The CDR3 DNA is TGTGCCACCAGCAGAGGAGGCACTGAAGCTTTCTTT. Protein: CATSRGGTEAFF. Looking up the rest from reference TRBV15 and TRBJ1-1 gives the full variable domain: DAMVIQNPRYQVTQFGKPVTLSCSQTLNHNVMYWYQQKSSQAPKLLFHYYDKDFNNEADTPDNFQSRRPNTSFCFLDIRSPGLGDTAMYLCATSRGGTEAFFGQGTRLTVV.

This chain uses TRBV5-5 with TRBJ1-6, with no clear D. The CDR3 is 15 amino acids. Trimming cost V 4 bases and J 6 bases, with 14 bases left between them. Germline assignment: CDR1 SGHKS and CDR2 YYEKEE (reference sequence). The CDR3 DNA follows: TGTGCCAGCAGCCCGCAGAGGATACTTAATTCACCCCTCCACTTT. It yields the protein CASSPQRILNSPLHF.

This sequence joins TRBV4-1 and TRBJ2-7; 11 bases line up with TRBD2. Germline V gene data show CDR1 as MGHRA and CDR2 as YSYEKL. This CDR3 contains 15 residues. Trimming took 4 bases from V and 4 from J; bases not matched to a gene: 6. This chain's CDR3 is CASSPGLAGGYEQYF. In DNA form, the CDR3 reads TGCGCCAGCAGCCCCGGTTTAGCGGGGGGGTACGAGCAGTACTTC.

J is TRBJ2-3 and V is TRBV6-5; no clear D gene. Germline lookup yields CDR1 MNHEY and CDR2 SVGAGI. The CDR3 extends over 13 amino acids. V lost 7 bases to trimming and J lost 4 bases, with 12 bases between them. CDR3 bases: TGTGCCAGCAACGCAGGTCTCTCAGATACGCAGTATTTT. Translated, it gives CASNAGLSDTQYF.

This chain uses TRBV7-8 with TRBJ1-3; TRBD1 matches at 8 bases. Germline V gene lookup returns CDR1 SGHVS and CDR2 FQNEAQ. Trimming took 1 base from V and 4 from J; bases not matched to a gene: 9. This CDR3 contains 17 residues. The CDR3 protein is CASSLGGQGVVGNTIYF. DNA for the CDR3: TGTGCCAGCAGCTTAGGAGGACAGGGTGTGGTAGGAAACACCATATATTTT.

This rearrangement joins TRBV29-1 to TRBJ2-3; 8 bases line up with TRBD2. The CDR3 covers 14 residues. Per the germline V gene, CDR1 is SQVTM and CDR2 is ANQGSEA. V was clipped by 0 bases and J by 6 bases; unmatched bases: 5. The CDR3 nucleotides are TGCAGCGTTGAAGACGGGGGGGCCCCCGATACGCAGTATTTT. Encoded protein: CSVEDGGAPDTQYF.

The genes are TRBV7-3 and TRBJ1-2, with TRBD1 matching over 9 bases. This CDR3 has 14 residues. Germline lookup yields CDR1 SGHTA and CDR2 FQGTGA. Unmatched junction bases numbered 7, after V lost 3 bases and J lost 8 bases. CDR3 DNA: TGTGCCAGCAGCTTGAGTGGACAGGGGTACGGCTACACCTTC. Amino acid sequence: CASSLSGQGYGYTF.

The rearrangement joins TRBV4-1 to TRBJ2-3, with TRBD2 identical over 11 bases. In germline, CDR1 is MGHRA, CDR2 YSYEKL. The CDR3 contains 15 residues. Trimming removed 1 base from V and 6 bases from J; junction bases left unmatched: 3. CDR3 in amino acids: CASSQVLAGGDTQYF. CDR3 coding DNA: TGCGCCAGCAGCCAAGTATTAGCGGGGGGGGATACGCAGTATTTT.

The rearrangement uses TRBV20-1 and TRBJ2-7; D remains ambiguous. V dropped 7 bases and J dropped 3 bases, with 10 bases sitting between them. This CDR3 contains 11 residues. Germline CDR1 reads DFQATT; CDR2 reads SNEGSKA (reference sequence). In DNA form, the CDR3 reads TGCAGTGTGGTGACGGGCTACGAGCAGTACTTC. Amino acids: CSVVTGYEQYF.

This CDR3 reads CASSNLNTGELFF. The CDR3, as DNA: TGTGCCAGCAGTAACTTAAACACCGGGGAGCTGTTTTTT. This sequence joins TRBV12-3 or TRBV12-4 and TRBJ2-2; no reliable D call. The V end was cut by 5 bases, the J end by 2 bases, with 6 bases between. This CDR3 has 13 amino acids.

V usage is TRBV7-2 and J usage is TRBJ2-5; 9 bases match TRBD1. V gave up 7 bases and J gave up 5 bases; unmatched junction bases: 5. CDR1 is SGHTA, CDR2 FQGNSA, per germline. This CDR3 is 13 amino acids long. This chain's CDR3 is CASTDRGVETQYF. The CDR3 bases are TGTGCCAGCACCGACAGGGGGGTGGAGACCCAGTACTTC.

CDR3: CASRFASGGGSPGELFF. DNA for the CDR3: TGTGCCAGCAGGTTCGCGTCAGGGGGCGGCTCCCCCGGGGAGCTGTTTTTT. This sequence joins TRBV7-8 and TRBJ2-2, with TRBD1 matching over 8 bases. This CDR3 region has 17 residues. V dropped 6 bases and J dropped 6; count of bases not matched to a gene: 15. The germline CDR1 and CDR2 sequences are SGHVS and FQNEAQ.

The chain links TRBV24-1 to TRBJ2-3; no clear D gene. Germline loops: CDR1 KGHDR, CDR2 SFDVKD. Trimming left V 2 bases short and J 11 bases short, with 7 bases between. CDR3 length: 11 amino acids. The CDR3 DNA follows: TGTGCCACCAGTGATTCCCGTGTGCAGTATTTT. Its translation is CATSDSRVQYF.

V gene TRBV9 combines with J gene TRBJ2-1; 9 positions agree with TRBD2. This CDR3 is 16 amino acids long. With V trimmed by 2 bases and J by 2 bases, 5 bases remained unmatched. Germline CDR1 SGDLS, CDR2 YYNGEE. CDR3 region: CASSVSGGRTYNEQFF. CDR3 bases: TGTGCCAGCAGCGTGAGCGGGGGGCGGACCTACAATGAGCAGTTCTTC. The whole variable domain, filled in from reference TRBV9 and TRBJ2-1, reads DSGVTQTPKHLITATGQRVTLRCSPRSGDLSVYWYQQSLDQGLQFLIQYYNGEERAKGNILERFSAQQFPDLHSELNLSSLELGDSALYFCASSVSGGRTYNEQFFGPGTRLTVL.

The V call is TRBV6-5, the J call TRBJ1-4, with D possibly TRBD1 on 5 matching bases. The germline V gene encodes CDR1 MNHEY and CDR2 SVGAGI. The CDR3 has 15 amino acids. Between the trimmed V and J ends, which lost 6 bases and 7 bases, there was a span of 18 bases. The CDR3 nucleotides read TGTGCCAGCAGCGTATACCAAGGGGTCCCTGAAAAACTGTTTTTT. It is translated as CASSVYQGVPEKLFF.

V gene TRBV19 combines with J gene TRBJ2-3; 8 positions agree with TRBD2. V shed 7 bases and J 0 bases; nucleotides not matched to a gene: 6. Germline V gives CDR1 LNHDA, CDR2 SQIVND (reference sequence). This CDR3 region has 15 residues. For the CDR3, the DNA is TGTGCCAGTACCATTAGCGGGGCTAGCACAGATACGCAGTATTTT. Protein: CASTISGASTDTQYF.

The CDR3 is CASRQGSRGYTF. The DNA for the CDR3 is TGTGCCAGTAGACAGGGATCCCGCGGCTACACCTTC. The chain links TRBV19 to TRBJ1-2, with D perhaps matching TRBD1 (6 bases). V was shortened by 6 bases and J by 8 bases, with 13 bases between the two germline ends. The CDR3 consists of 12 residues. Looked up from germline, CDR1 is LNHDA and CDR2 is SQIVND (reference sequence).

This rearrangement joins TRBV11-2 to TRBJ2-7, with a weak D call TRBD2 (7 bases). The CDR3 is 14 amino acids. The germline CDR1 and CDR2 sequences are SGHAT and FQNNGV. Trimming removed 5 bases at V and 3 bases at J, with 14 bases between. CDR3: CASSRGGLGYEQYF. CDR3 nucleotides: TGTGCCAGCAGCCGCGGGGGCCTCGGCTACGAGCAGTACTTC.

The chain employs TRBV3-1 (or the pseudogene TRBV3-2) and TRBJ2-1, with TRBD2 matching 9 bases. Germline CDR1 is LGHDT and CDR2 is YNNKEL (reference sequence). The V and J ends lost 0 bases and 5 bases, in that order; junction bases with no gene match: 5. The CDR3 length is 16 residues. CDR3 in amino acids: CASSQDPAGGHNEQFF. The CDR3 nucleotides read TGTGCCAGCAGCCAAGATCCAGCGGGGGGCCACAATGAGCAGTTCTTC.

The gene calls are TRBV29-1 and TRBJ2-5; D possibly corresponds to TRBD1 (6 bases). The ends were cut back, 3 bases at V and 0 bases at J, with 11 bases in the middle. The CDR3 totals 14 residues. Germline V gene sequence: CDR1 SQVTM, CDR2 ANQGSEA. The CDR3 protein is CSVEAGVYQETQYF. The CDR3 nucleotides are TGCAGCGTTGAGGCAGGGGTGTACCAAGAGACCCAGTACTTC.

This clone was detected once. CDR3 loop: CATSDLRSGTNEQFF. The DNA for the CDR3 is TGTGCCACCAGTGATTTGCGGAGCGGGACTAATGAGCAGTTCTTC. The V call is TRBV24-1, the J call TRBJ2-1; 7 bases map to TRBD2. The CDR3 extends over 15 amino acids. V was clipped by 0 bases and J by 7 bases; unmatched bases: 5. Germline V gene data show CDR1 as KGHDR and CDR2 as SFDVKD.